This T cell receptor beta chain was captured by sequencing in a study of T-cell reconstitution after alpha-beta-depleted transplantation in children. Overall study findings and caveats: Surviving recipient T cells and thymic progenitors produced the high day-60 TCRbeta diversity seen in some patients. The origin of alpha-beta T cells about two months after transplant was reportedly several hundred expanded graft clones. The main origin of T-cell counts and diversity one year after transplant was newly produced T cells.

As regards this clonotype: The antigen is undetermined.

CDR1 is SQVTM and CDR2 is ANQGSEA in the germline V gene. Trimming removed 5 bases at V and 8 bases at J, with 6 bases between. CDR3 length equals 10 residues. Using unique molecular identifiers, the investigators prepared the TCRbeta library. From the PCR reads, TCRdb called clonotypes with MiXCR, one entry per CDR3 protein. The sample lists hundreds of thousands of distinct CDR3 sequences, about an eighth occurring once. Here the sequenced sample was PBMCs, taken before TCRalphabeta/CD19-depleted stem cell transplant. The chain recombines TRBV29-1 with TRBJ2-2; D remains unclear. The receptor was derived from a girl aged 2 to 9 with congenital amegakaryocytic thrombocytopenia, due to receive a stem cell transplant. The CDR3 DNA reads TGCAGCGTTCTTTCTGGGGAGCTGTTTTTT. It translates to CSVLSGELFF.